These T cell receptor beta chains were read from a single sample in a study of T cell changes during pregnancy in multiple sclerosis. Using immunoSEQ multiplex PCR, the repertoire was profiled, and TCRdb retains in-frame clones only, with some absent. The sample has around 65,000 clones; about nine tenths are singletons. This material consisted of peripheral blood, taken in the first trimester of pregnancy. The receptors shown here come from a female donor in good health, enrolled as a control in a pregnancy study. Both conserved end residues are part of each CDR3. D genes are given only for firm matches. Size tells how often a clone was seen (once, few, many) or the class of an expanded clone, and some rows leave it out.

size,J,V,D,CDR3,DNA
NA,TRBJ2-5,TRBV13,TRBD2,CASSPRLAGQETQYF,TGTGCCAGCAGCCCCAGACTAGCGGGGCAAGAGACCCAGTACTTC
NA,TRBJ1-2,TRBV10-3,NA,CAISDPGRGDGYTF,TGTGCCATCAGTGACCCTGGGAGGGGTGATGGCTACACCTTC
NA,TRBJ1-1,TRBV7-3,TRBD1,CASSLGTGFQAFF,TGTGCCAGCAGCCTGGGGACAGGCTTTCAAGCTTTCTTT
NA,TRBJ1-4,TRBV28,NA,CASRQVREKLFF,TGTGCCAGCAGACAGGTTAGGGAAAAACTGTTTTTT
once,TRBJ2-1,TRBV7-8,TRBD1,CASSPGTGTYNEQFF,TGTGCCAGCAGCCCCGGGACAGGGACCTACAATGAGCAGTTCTTC
NA,TRBJ1-4,TRBV6-5,NA,CASRPGTVNEKLFF,TGTGCCAGCAGGCCAGGGACTGTTAATGAAAAACTGTTTTTT
few,TRBJ1-1,TRBV27,TRBD1,CASSPFRDRGLNEAFF,TGTGCCAGCAGCCCATTCCGGGACAGGGGGCTTAATGAAGCTTTCTTT
NA,TRBJ2-7,TRBV7-2,TRBD1,CASSLGTGGSYEQYF,TGTGCCAGCAGCTTAGGAACAGGGGGCTCCTACGAGCAGTACTTC
NA,TRBJ1-3,TRBV12-5,NA,CASGLVLLRRNTIYF,TGTGCTAGTGGTTTGGTCCTCCTGAGGAGGAACACCATATATTTT
NA,TRBJ1-1,TRBV18,TRBD1,CASSSTGFPMNTEAFF,TGTGCCAGCTCATCGACAGGGTTTCCCATGAACACTGAAGCTTTCTTT
few,TRBJ1-5,TRBV19,NA,CASSMGERQPQHF,TGTGCCAGTAGTATGGGAGAGCGACAGCCCCAGCATTTT
NA,TRBJ2-4,TRBV7-6,NA,CASSWSYGNIQYF,TGTGCCAGCAGTTGGAGTTATGGAAACATTCAGTACTTC
NA,TRBJ1-1,TRBV6-6,NA,CASSYQGNTEAFF,TGTGCCAGCAGTTACCAGGGGAACACTGAAGCTTTCTTT
NA,TRBJ2-7,TRBV5-1,TRBD1,CASSPPGQPYEQYF,TGCGCCAGCAGTCCTCCGGGACAGCCGTACGAGCAGTACTTC
NA,TRBJ1-2,TRBV4-1,TRBD1,CASSPGQGSYGYTF,TGCGCCAGCAGTCCGGGACAGGGGAGCTATGGCTACACCTTC
once,TRBJ1-6,TRBV14,NA,CASSLDSLGSPLHF,TGTGCCAGCAGCCTGGACAGCCTGGGTTCACCCCTCCACTTT
NA,TRBJ2-1,TRBV18,NA,CASSPSIGDNEQFF,TGTGCCAGCTCACCTTCGATAGGGGACAATGAGCAGTTCTTC
NA,TRBJ2-3,TRBV5-6,TRBD2,CASSLASGGLPDTQYF,TGTGCCAGCAGCCTCGCTAGCGGGGGGCTTCCAGATACGCAGTATTTT
NA,TRBJ1-1,TRBV18,NA,CASSDGQTMNTEAFF,TGTGCCAGCTCGGACGGACAGACCATGAACACTGAAGCTTTCTTT
NA,TRBJ2-6,TRBV2,NA,CASSVPGAGANVLTF,TGTGCCAGCAGTGTCCCAGGGGCCGGGGCCAACGTCCTGACTTTC
NA,TRBJ1-2,TRBV10-3,TRBD1,CAISEAPTGGAGGYTF,TGTGCCATCAGTGAGGCTCCTACAGGGGGCGCGGGTGGCTACACCTTC
NA,TRBJ2-6,TRBV5-1,TRBD1,CASSLRTGGPGANVLTF,TGCGCCAGCAGCCTCCGGACAGGGGGGCCTGGGGCCAACGTCCTGACTTTC
NA,TRBJ2-5,TRBV9,NA,CASSRQESFQETQYF,TGTGCCAGCAGCCGTCAGGAAAGTTTCCAAGAGACCCAGTACTTC
NA,TRBJ1-2,TRBV28,NA,CATRTATNYGYTF,TGTGCCACGCGGACAGCTACTAACTATGGCTACACCTTC
once,TRBJ2-3,TRBV6-6,NA,CASSQLDTQYF,TGTGCCAGCAGTCAACTGGATACGCAGTATTTT
NA,TRBJ1-2,TRBV30,TRBD1,CAWRGGKGYTF,TGTGCCTGGAGAGGGGGCAAAGGCTACACCTTC
NA,TRBJ1-1,TRBV6-5,TRBD1,CASTSGGPGTEAFF,TGTGCCAGCACCTCAGGGGGGCCTGGCACTGAAGCTTTCTTT
NA,TRBJ2-7,TRBV11-3,NA,CASSLAGSQYEQYF,TGTGCCAGCAGCTTAGCAGGAAGCCAGTACGAGCAGTACTTC
NA,TRBJ1-5,TRBV6-5,NA,CASHFRNQPQHF,TGTGCCAGCCATTTTCGGAATCAGCCCCAGCATTTT
NA,TRBJ2-7,TRBV11-2,NA,CASSQALYEQYF,TGTGCCAGCAGCCAGGCCCTCTACGAGCAGTACTTC
once,TRBJ1-3,TRBV5-1,TRBD1,CASRQAYRGRDTIYF,TGCGCCAGCAGACAAGCCTACAGGGGTAGGGACACCATATATTTT
NA,TRBJ1-2,TRBV18,NA,CASSRMDISNYGYTF,TGTGCCAGCTCACGGATGGACATCTCTAACTATGGCTACACCTTC
NA,TRBJ1-1,TRBV7-3,NA,CASSLSSGGTEAFF,TGTGCCAGCAGCTTATCGTCCGGTGGCACTGAAGCTTTCTTT
once,TRBJ2-2,TRBV27,NA,CASSSKRARGRNGELFF,TGTGCCAGCAGTTCAAAGCGCGCCAGGGGTAGAAACGGGGAGCTGTTTTTT
NA,TRBJ2-2,TRBV7-2,NA,CASTPSGDTGELFF,TGTGCCAGCACCCCATCAGGGGACACCGGGGAGCTGTTTTTT
NA,TRBJ2-1,TRBV15,TRBD2,CATSSLAGGRDEQFF,TGTGCCACCAGCAGTCTAGCGGGGGGGCGCGATGAGCAGTTCTTC
NA,TRBJ2-3,TRBV2,TRBD2,CASSVAGLTDTQYF,TGTGCCAGCAGCGTAGCGGGTCTCACAGATACGCAGTATTTT
NA,TRBJ2-5,TRBV5-8,TRBD2,CASSLLAGLTKETQYF,TGTGCCAGCAGCTTACTAGCGGGGTTAACAAAGGAGACCCAGTACTTC
NA,TRBJ2-1,TRBV29-1,TRBD1,CSASGTGIINEQFF,TGCAGCGCTTCCGGGACAGGGATAATAAATGAGCAGTTCTTC
few,TRBJ2-7,TRBV19,NA,CASSIIHGTPEEQYF,TGTGCCAGTAGTATTATCCACGGGACACCCGAGGAGCAGTACTTC
NA,TRBJ1-2,TRBV27,TRBD1,CASSFSDRGRGYTF,TGTGCCAGCAGTTTCTCCGACAGGGGCAGGGGCTACACCTTC
NA,TRBJ2-1,TRBV7-2,NA,CASSLESNSYNEQFF,TGTGCCAGCAGCTTAGAGAGTAACTCCTACAATGAGCAGTTCTTC
NA,TRBJ2-4,TRBV7-8,TRBD2,CASSPIGGGSLGNIQYF,TGTGCCAGCAGCCCTATCGGGGGGGGGTCTCTTGGAAACATTCAGTACTTC
NA,TRBJ2-2,TRBV4-3,TRBD1,CASSSGQGYTGELFF,TGCGCCAGCAGCTCTGGACAGGGTTACACCGGGGAGCTGTTTTTT
NA,TRBJ1-4,TRBV6-6,NA,CATTRGHEKLFF,TGTGCTACTACAAGGGGTCATGAAAAACTGTTTTTT
NA,TRBJ2-3,TRBV28,TRBD2,CASSPEREPDTQYF,TGTGCCAGCAGTCCGGAGCGGGAGCCAGATACGCAGTATTTT
NA,TRBJ2-1,TRBV9,TRBD1,CASSVATRTGGDEQFF,TGTGCCAGCAGCGTAGCTACGAGGACAGGGGGCGATGAGCAGTTCTTC
NA,TRBJ2-2,TRBV2,TRBD1,CASRDRAGGTGELFF,TGTGCCAGCAGGGACAGGGCAGGTGGCACCGGGGAGCTGTTTTTT
NA,TRBJ2-3,TRBV2,TRBD2,CASSDSGGASPDTQYF,TGTGCCAGCAGCGATAGCGGGGGTGCATCTCCAGATACGCAGTATTTT
NA,TRBJ1-1,TRBV28,NA,CASSLKIGRYTEAFF,TGTGCCAGCAGTTTAAAGATCGGCAGGTATACTGAAGCTTTCTTT
once,TRBJ2-7,TRBV11-2,TRBD2,CASSLRGSYEQYF,TGTGCCAGCAGCCTGCGGGGGTCCTACGAGCAGTACTTC
NA,TRBJ2-7,TRBV19,NA,CASSIRSQIEQYF,TGTGCCAGTAGTATACGATCCCAGATAGAGCAGTACTTC
NA,TRBJ1-2,TRBV4-2,TRBD1,CASSLEDRAYGYTF,TGTGCCAGCAGCTTGGAAGACAGGGCCTATGGCTACACCTTC
few,TRBJ1-1,TRBV19,NA,CASSLGWGGNTEAFF,TGTGCCAGCTCCCTGGGGTGGGGGGGGAACACTGAAGCTTTCTTT